A selection of T cell receptor beta chains follows, all from one sample in a study of PD-1 blockade in classical Hodgkin lymphoma. Using immunoSEQ multiplex PCR, the repertoire was profiled, and TCRdb retains in-frame clones only, with some absent. The table includes 20,000 or so clones, 88% detected once. Sequences were derived from CD8+ T cells from blood, sampled before the fourth cycle of nivolumab. All receptors come from a human donor with classical Hodgkin lymphoma. Both conserved end residues are part of each CDR3. Fields, in order: CDR3 protein, CDR3 DNA, D gene, clone size, J gene, V gene. A D gene is named only where the DNA matches it firmly. Clone size appears in some rows only: once, few, many, or a class for an expanded clone.

CDR3: CASSIYRENTEAFF
DNA: TGTGCCAGCAGCATATACAGGGAGAACACTGAAGCTTTCTTT
D: -
size: -
J: TRBJ1-1
V: TRBV28

CDR3: CASSFHTSGTGDAADTQYF
DNA: TGTGCCAGCAGCTTTCACACATCCGGGACAGGGGACGCGGCGGATACGCAGTATTTT
D: TRBD1
size: once
J: TRBJ2-3
V: TRBV9

CDR3: CASRFGTLGQYF
DNA: TGTGCCAGCAGATTTGGGACACTAGGGCAGTACTTC
D: -
size: -
J: TRBJ2-7
V: TRBV2

CDR3: CASSQNEASAGGLDEQFF
DNA: TGCGCCAGCAGCCAGAACGAGGCTTCAGCGGGAGGGCTGGATGAGCAGTTCTTC
D: TRBD2
size: -
J: TRBJ2-1
V: TRBV4-1

CDR3: CASSGTRVQYF
DNA: TGTGCCAGCAGTGGGACTAGGGTGCAGTATTTT
D: TRBD2
size: -
J: TRBJ2-3
V: TRBV2

CDR3: CAIRENGGAFF
DNA: TGTGCCATCAGAGAGAACGGAGGAGCTTTCTTT
D: -
size: few
J: TRBJ1-1
V: TRBV10-3

CDR3: CAWSVGSVHTDTQYF
DNA: TGTGCCTGGAGTGTTGGGAGCGTGCACACAGATACGCAGTATTTT
D: -
size: -
J: TRBJ2-3
V: TRBV30

CDR3: CASSPTGTGANQPQHF
DNA: TGTGCCAGCAGTCCTACCGGGACAGGGGCAAATCAGCCCCAGCATTTT
D: TRBD1
size: -
J: TRBJ1-5
V: TRBV27

CDR3: CSVGPNRAFF
DNA: TGCAGCGTTGGCCCCAACAGGGCTTTCTTT
D: -
size: -
J: TRBJ1-1
V: TRBV29-1

CDR3: CASSLADVTYEQYF
DNA: TGTGCCAGCAGCTTGGCGGACGTAACCTACGAGCAGTACTTC
D: -
size: -
J: TRBJ2-7
V: TRBV11-1

CDR3: CASSNRLKSNQPQHF
DNA: TGTGCCAGTAGTAACAGGCTTAAGAGCAATCAGCCCCAGCATTTT
D: -
size: -
J: TRBJ1-5
V: TRBV19

CDR3: CASSHRGLELFF
DNA: TGTGCCAGCAGCCATAGGGGACTAGAGCTTTTCTTC
D: TRBD2
size: -
J: TRBJ2-1
V: TRBV11-2

CDR3: CASRTTSGVQETQYF
DNA: TGTGCCAGCAGGACGACTAGCGGGGTCCAAGAGACCCAGTACTTC
D: TRBD2
size: -
J: TRBJ2-5
V: TRBV6-5

CDR3: CASSQVRGGGNTIYF
DNA: TGCGCCAGCAGCCAAGTGCGGGGTGGTGGAAACACCATATATTTT
D: -
size: -
J: TRBJ1-3
V: TRBV4-1

CDR3: CASSVVGVAGGGLYNEQFF
DNA: TGTGCCAGCAGCGTAGTTGGGGTGGCGGGAGGGGGCCTCTACAATGAGCAGTTCTTC
D: TRBD2
size: -
J: TRBJ2-1
V: TRBV9

CDR3: CASRGLGNEQFF
DNA: TGTGCCAGCAGGGGACTAGGCAATGAGCAGTTCTTC
D: TRBD2
size: -
J: TRBJ2-1
V: TRBV6-5

CDR3: CASSLQSSGSFEQFF
DNA: TGTGCCAGCAGCCTGCAAAGTAGCGGGAGTTTTGAGCAGTTCTTC
D: TRBD2
size: -
J: TRBJ2-1
V: TRBV7-8

CDR3: CASREPRDKANYGYTF
DNA: TGTGCCAGCAGAGAACCCCGGGACAAAGCTAACTATGGCTACACCTTC
D: -
size: once
J: TRBJ1-2
V: TRBV6-1

CDR3: CASSDAGYEQYF
DNA: TGTGCCAGCAGTGATGCCGGCTACGAGCAGTACTTC
D: -
size: -
J: TRBJ2-7
V: TRBV2

CDR3: CASSFDWNEQFF
DNA: TGTGCCAGCAGCTTTGACTGGAATGAGCAGTTCTTC
D: -
size: once
J: TRBJ2-1
V: TRBV28

CDR3: CASSSGNQPQHF
DNA: TGTGCCAGCAGTTCGGGCAATCAGCCCCAGCATTTT
D: -
size: -
J: TRBJ1-5
V: TRBV25-1

CDR3: CASSDPQNTLVYF
DNA: TGTGCCAGCAGTGACCCACAGAACACCTTGGTATATTTT
D: -
size: -
J: TRBJ1-3
V: TRBV25-1

CDR3: CASSPGTGIILTDTQYF
DNA: TGTGCCAGCAGTCCCGGGACAGGCATTATTCTCACAGATACGCAGTATTTT
D: TRBD1
size: -
J: TRBJ2-3
V: TRBV28

CDR3: CASSLRKGVNKNEQFF
DNA: TGTGCCAGCAGCTTGCGGAAAGGGGTCAATAAGAATGAGCAGTTCTTC
D: -
size: -
J: TRBJ2-1
V: TRBV7-8

CDR3: CASSFLWADFNYGYTF
DNA: TGTGCCAGCAGTTTCTTGTGGGCCGATTTTAACTATGGCTACACCTTC
D: -
size: -
J: TRBJ1-2
V: TRBV28

CDR3: CSVVARPGLVGGDSGNTIYF
DNA: TGCAGCGTTGTGGCCCGCCCGGGTCTAGTGGGGGGCGACTCTGGAAACACCATATATTTT
D: -
size: once
J: TRBJ1-3
V: TRBV29-1

CDR3: CASSRPLVGSYEQYF
DNA: TGTGCCAGCAGCCGACCCTTAGTGGGCTCCTACGAGCAGTACTTC
D: -
size: -
J: TRBJ2-7
V: TRBV28

CDR3: CASSSSRVFNQPQHF
DNA: TGTGCCAGCAGCTCCTCCAGGGTTTTCAATCAGCCCCAGCATTTT
D: -
size: -
J: TRBJ1-5
V: TRBV7-9

CDR3: CASQTSGDTGELFF
DNA: TGTGCCAGCCAGACTAGCGGCGACACCGGGGAGCTGTTTTTT
D: TRBD2
size: once
J: TRBJ2-2
V: TRBV27

CDR3: CSGQTGLAGESIETQYF
DNA: TGCAGCGGACAAACAGGGCTAGCGGGAGAATCGATTGAGACCCAGTACTTC
D: TRBD2
size: once
J: TRBJ2-5
V: TRBV29-1

CDR3: CASSIPSISYEQYF
DNA: TGTGCCAGTAGTATTCCTAGTATATCCTACGAGCAGTACTTC
D: -
size: -
J: TRBJ2-7
V: TRBV19

CDR3: CASSNPNDDEQYF
DNA: TGTGCCAGCAGCAACCCGAATGACGACGAGCAGTACTTC
D: -
size: -
J: TRBJ2-7
V: TRBV11-3

CDR3: CASRPGQNTGELFF
DNA: TGTGCCAGCAGACCGGGACAGAACACCGGGGAGCTGTTTTTT
D: -
size: -
J: TRBJ2-2
V: TRBV7-8

CDR3: CASRPGGDEQFF
DNA: TGTGCCAGCAGACCTGGGGGAGATGAGCAGTTCTTC
D: -
size: once
J: TRBJ2-1
V: TRBV28

CDR3: CASTLPGNQPQHF
DNA: TGTGCCAGCACTCTCCCAGGGAATCAGCCCCAGCATTTT
D: -
size: -
J: TRBJ1-5
V: TRBV28

CDR3: CASSRSGGEQFF
DNA: TGTGCCAGCAGTCGATCCGGGGGTGAGCAGTTCTTC
D: -
size: -
J: TRBJ2-1
V: TRBV6-1

CDR3: CASSIGLNTGELFF
DNA: TGTGCCAGTAGTATAGGGCTCAACACCGGGGAGCTGTTTTTT
D: -
size: -
J: TRBJ2-2
V: TRBV19

CDR3: CASSLSRWGKAFF
DNA: TGTGCCAGCAGCTTGAGCCGGTGGGGTAAAGCTTTCTTT
D: -
size: -
J: TRBJ1-1
V: TRBV5-6

CDR3: CASSLAIAGGFTGELFF
DNA: TGTGCCAGCAGCTTAGCCATCGCGGGAGGATTCACCGGGGAGCTGTTTTTT
D: TRBD2
size: -
J: TRBJ2-2
V: TRBV7-6

CDR3: CASSLGTGIGYGYTF
DNA: TGTGCCAGCAGTTTAGGGACAGGAATCGGCTATGGCTACACCTTC
D: TRBD1
size: -
J: TRBJ1-2
V: TRBV28

CDR3: CARSPPPGRAEAFF
DNA: TGTGCCAGAAGCCCCCCGCCGGGGAGGGCTGAAGCTTTCTTT
D: -
size: -
J: TRBJ1-1
V: TRBV5-3

CDR3: CASSEISSGANVLTF
DNA: TGTGCCAGCAGTGAAATCAGCTCTGGGGCCAACGTCCTGACTTTC
D: -
size: -
J: TRBJ2-6
V: TRBV6-1

CDR3: CASSQGVETQYF
DNA: TGCGCCAGCAGCCAAGGCGTTGAGACCCAGTACTTC
D: -
size: -
J: TRBJ2-5
V: TRBV4-1

CDR3: CASSYTGTGGTYEQYF
DNA: TGTGCCAGCAGTTACACCGGGACAGGGGGGACCTACGAGCAGTACTTC
D: TRBD1
size: -
J: TRBJ2-7
V: TRBV28

CDR3: CASSFDPWAQHF
DNA: TGTGCCAGCAGCTTTGATCCATGGGCCCAGCATTTT
D: -
size: -
J: TRBJ1-5
V: TRBV6-6